Each of the 25 T cell receptor beta chains below was sequenced from the same sample in a study of monozygotic twins with inflammatory bowel disease. For each CDR3 protein, TCRdb gives one entry from its re-call of the 5' RACE reads, without DNA. The data show some 450,000 distinct CDR3 sequences, and the top ten clones hold 2% to 2.5%. The sample consisted of blood. The receptors originated from a human donor with ulcerative colitis or Crohn's disease, or a healthy co-twin of an affected twin (not recorded which).

CDR3 loop: CSATGTKNTGELFF. The chain combines TRBV20-1 with TRBJ2-2; TCRdb returns TRBD1, unconfirmable since there is no DNA. CDR3 size: 14 residues. Germline V CDR1 and CDR2: DFQATT, SNEGSKA (reference sequence).

V and J are TRBV4-2 and TRBJ2-2; TCRdb outputs TRBD1, but without DNA this stays unchecked. The CDR3 covers 15 residues. Germline V lookup: CDR1 LGHNA, CDR2 YNFKEQ. The chain's CDR3 is CASSQRGPITGELFF.

This chain joins TRBV2 and TRBJ1-6. The CDR3 has 13 amino acids. The germline V gene encodes CDR1 SNHLY and CDR2 FYNNEI. This CDR3 reads CASSEEWRSPLHF.

The chain employs TRBV12-3 or TRBV12-4 and TRBJ2-1; absent DNA, TCRdb's TRBD1 call cannot be checked. This CDR3 has 14 amino acids. The CDR3 loop reads CASSAWGFPNEQFF.

This rearrangement joins TRBV27 to TRBJ2-1. Germline V gene sequence: CDR1 MNHEY, CDR2 SMNVEV (reference sequence). CDR3 length: 13 residues. CDR3: CASSLSGLDEQFF.

This rearrangement joins TRBV7-9 to TRBJ2-1; the TCRdb call, TRBD2, lacks DNA for checking. This CDR3 has 14 amino acids. CDR1 and CDR2 from the germline V gene are SEHNR and FQNEAQ (reference sequence). CDR3 sequence reads: CASSSRAGVREQFF.

This rearrangement joins TRBV20-1 to TRBJ2-7; TCRdb lists TRBD2, though no DNA is available to test this call. Germline assignment: CDR1 DFQATT and CDR2 SNEGSKA (reference sequence). There are 14 residues in the CDR3. The CDR3: CSAPTSGRINEQYF.

The chain has TRBV20-1 and TRBJ2-7; the D call from TCRdb, TRBD2, cannot be confirmed without DNA. In germline, CDR1 is DFQATT, CDR2 SNEGSKA (reference sequence). The CDR3 spans 14 residues. The CDR3 spells CSATIAGGTYELYF.

The chain joins TRBV25-1 to TRBJ1-1; TCRdb calls TRBD1, which cannot be checked without DNA. Germline V gene data show CDR1 as MGHDK and CDR2 as SYGVNS. This CDR3 spans 14 amino acids. The CDR3 protein is CASSARTFNTEAFF.

V usage is TRBV24-1 and J usage is TRBJ1-6; with no DNA, the TCRdb D assignment of TRBD1 cannot be verified. Germline V gives CDR1 KGHDR, CDR2 SFDVKD. The CDR3 length is 16 residues. This CDR3 reads CATSEHTGTGSSPLHF.

The chain combines TRBV15 with TRBJ2-5; without DNA, the TCRdb call of TRBD2 cannot be checked. CDR3 length equals 13 residues. Per germline, CDR1 LNHNV and CDR2 YYDKDF (reference sequence). CDR3 sequence reads: CASRLVPQETQYF. The entire variable domain, with the rest obtained from reference TRBV15 and TRBJ2-5, is as follows: DAMVIQNPRYQVTQFGKPVTLSCSQTLNHNVMYWYQQKSSQAPKLLFHYYDKDFNNEADTPDNFQSRRPNTSFCFLDIRSPGLGDTAMYLCASRLVPQETQYFGPGTRLLVL.

The V and J genes are TRBV6-1 and TRBJ1-1. Looked up from germline, CDR1 is MNHNS and CDR2 is SASEGT. The CDR3 contains 12 residues. CDR3 in amino acids: CASYQANTEAFF.

The rearrangement joins TRBV6-5 to TRBJ2-3; TCRdb selects TRBD1, and the lack of DNA leaves this call unchecked. The CDR3 spans 15 residues. The germline V gene encodes CDR1 MNHEY and CDR2 SVGAGI. CDR3 loop: CASSYSTGRTDTQYF.

The rearrangement joins TRBV12-3 or TRBV12-4 to TRBJ2-3; the TRBD2 assignment by TCRdb is unverifiable without DNA. This CDR3 is built from 16 residues. The CDR3: CASSFSSGGVRDTQYF.

CDR3 residues: CSVGEGGGWDTEAFF. The chain carries TRBV29-1 and TRBJ1-1; TCRdb names TRBD1, which stays unverified in the absence of DNA. The CDR3 runs 15 residues. The germline CDR1 and CDR2 sequences are SQVTM and ANQGSEA.

V gene TRBV5-1 combines with J gene TRBJ2-2; the TRBD2 assignment by TCRdb is unverifiable without DNA. The germline V gene encodes CDR1 SGHRS and CDR2 YFSETQ. The CDR3 has 15 residues. The CDR3: CASSLGQTGTGELFF.

The chain has TRBV7-9 and TRBJ2-2; TCRdb returns TRBD1, unconfirmable since there is no DNA. The CDR3 runs to 13 residues. The germline CDR1 and CDR2 sequences are SEHNR and FQNEAQ (reference sequence). The CDR3 loop is CAPGAGGSGELFF. Full variable domain (missing parts from reference TRBV7-9 and TRBJ2-2): DTGVSQNPRHKITKRGQNVTFRCDPISEHNRLYWYRQTLGQGPEFLTYFQNEAQLEKSRLLSDRFSAERPKGSFSTLEIQRTEQGDSAMYLCAPGAGGSGELFFGEGSRLTVL.

This chain uses TRBV2 with TRBJ1-5; no DNA is available, so the TRBD1 call from TCRdb remains unchecked. This CDR3 spans 13 amino acids. Germline CDR1 and CDR2: SNHLY and FYNNEI. CDR3 sequence reads: CASHRGNNQPQHF.

V is TRBV12-3 or TRBV12-4 and J is TRBJ1-4. The CDR3 is 12 amino acids. The CDR3 reads CASSFRALELFF.

The chain links TRBV9 to TRBJ2-3; TCRdb outputs TRBD2, but without DNA this stays unchecked. The germline gives CDR1 SGDLS, CDR2 YYNGEE. There are 15 residues in the CDR3. The CDR3 region is CASSPSSGGLDTQYF.

V is TRBV4-1 and J is TRBJ2-2. Germline lookup yields CDR1 MGHRA and CDR2 YSYEKL. The CDR3 totals 15 residues. This chain's CDR3 is CASSQDRVATGELFF.

The V call is TRBV4-2, the J call TRBJ2-7. The CDR3 is 14 amino acids. The germline V gene encodes CDR1 LGHNA and CDR2 YNFKEQ. The CDR3 loop is CASSQEALTYEQYF.

The V and J genes are TRBV27 and TRBJ2-2; there is no DNA to check the TCRdb D call of TRBD2. The CDR3 runs 16 residues. Germline CDR1 reads MNHEY; CDR2 reads SMNVEV (reference sequence). The chain's CDR3 is CASSRTSGGRGGELFF.

The J gene is TRBJ1-3, the V gene TRBV20-1. Germline CDR1 reads DFQATT; CDR2 reads SNEGSKA (reference sequence). This CDR3 spans 11 amino acids. This CDR3 reads CSAPSGNTIYF.

This chain uses TRBV20-1 with TRBJ2-6; the TCRdb D gene call, TRBD1, has no DNA to confirm it. Germline loops: CDR1 DFQATT, CDR2 SNEGSKA (reference sequence). The CDR3 contains 14 residues. The CDR3 spells CSGSVTGRANVLTF.